This T cell receptor (beta chain) is drawn from a study of identical twins. In TCRdb, the 5' RACE reads were re-called with MiXCR into one record per CDR3 protein. Found here are approximately 230,000 distinct CDR3 sequences, over 13% of them singletons; the top ten hold 7% to 9.5%. In this sample, this clonotype turned up many times. Material: memory (CD45RO+) T cells sorted from blood. The clonotype was recovered from a woman aged 18-35 years in good health.

CDR3 coding DNA: TGCGCCAGCAGCTTGTTTTCTGTCAGGACAGATACGCAGTATTTT. It is translated as CASSLFSVRTDTQYF. The chain recombines TRBV5-1 with TRBJ2-3; D gene uncertain. V lost 1 base and J 3 bases, leaving 12 bases between the germline ends. CDR1 is SGHRS, CDR2 YFSETQ, per germline. This CDR3 has 15 amino acids.